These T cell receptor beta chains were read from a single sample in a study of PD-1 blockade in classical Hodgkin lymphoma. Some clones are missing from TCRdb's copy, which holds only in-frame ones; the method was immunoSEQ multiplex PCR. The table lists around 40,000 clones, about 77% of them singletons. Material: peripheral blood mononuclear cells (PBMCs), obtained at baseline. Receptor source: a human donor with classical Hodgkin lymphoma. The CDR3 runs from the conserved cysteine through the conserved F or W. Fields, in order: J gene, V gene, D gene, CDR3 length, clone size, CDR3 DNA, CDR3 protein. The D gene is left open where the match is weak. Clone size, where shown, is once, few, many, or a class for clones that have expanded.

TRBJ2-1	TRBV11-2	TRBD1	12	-	TGTGCCAGCAGCCCGGAAAGGGGGCCACCGCTCTTC	CASSPERGPPLF
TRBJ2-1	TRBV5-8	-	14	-	TGTGCCAGCAGCCCTGGGTTTTCGTACAATGAGCAGTTCTTC	CASSPGFSYNEQFF
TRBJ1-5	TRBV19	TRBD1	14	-	TGTGCCAGTAGACCACAGGGGAAGGATCAGCCCCAGCATTTT	CASRPQGKDQPQHF
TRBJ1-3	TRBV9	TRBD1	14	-	TGTGCCAGCAGCCCAGGGGGCGCCGGAAACACCATATATTTT	CASSPGGAGNTIYF
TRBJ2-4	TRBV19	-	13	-	TGTGCCAGTAGTATCTCGGCGGGCGGGACAGCAGACTTC	CASSISAGGTADF
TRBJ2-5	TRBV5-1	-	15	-	TGCGCCAGCAGCTTGCTCGGGGATACAGGAGAGACCCAGTACTTC	CASSLLGDTGETQYF
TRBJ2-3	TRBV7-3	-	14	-	TGTGCCAGCAGCCCGCGGCCCTCCAGAGATACGCAGTATTTT	CASSPRPSRDTQYF
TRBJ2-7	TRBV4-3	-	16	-	TGCGCCAGCAGCCAAGAATGGCACCGGGTCTCCTACGAGCAGTACTTC	CASSQEWHRVSYEQYF
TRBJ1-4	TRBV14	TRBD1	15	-	TGTGCCAGCAGCCAATACGACAGGGATCTTGAAAAACTGTTTTTT	CASSQYDRDLEKLFF
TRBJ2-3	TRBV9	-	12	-	TGTGCCAGCAGCCCTTCAGGGGATACGCAGTATTTT	CASSPSGDTQYF
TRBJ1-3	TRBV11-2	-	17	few	TGTGCCAGCAGCTTAGTTCGGGGGCATTTCTCTGGAAACACCATATATTTT	CASSLVRGHFSGNTIYF
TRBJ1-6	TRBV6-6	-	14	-	TGTGCCAGCAGTACGGAGGGGGGCAATTCACCCCTCCACTTT	CASSTEGGNSPLHF
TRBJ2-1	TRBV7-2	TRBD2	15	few	TGTGCCAGCAGCCTCCTAGCGGGGGCCAACAATGAGCAGTTCTTC	CASSLLAGANNEQFF
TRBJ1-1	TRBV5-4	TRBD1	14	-	TGTGCCAGCAGCTCGGACAGGCTGAACACTGAAGCTTTCTTT	CASSSDRLNTEAFF
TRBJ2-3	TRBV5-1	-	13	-	TGCGCCAGCAGCTTGGGGGCCACAGATACGCAGTATTTT	CASSLGATDTQYF
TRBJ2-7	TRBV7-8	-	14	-	TGTGCCAGCAGCTTATCCGGGAGTAACTACGAGCAGTACTTC	CASSLSGSNYEQYF
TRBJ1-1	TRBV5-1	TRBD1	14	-	TGCGCCAGCAGCTTGGGCGTACAGGGGCCTGAAGCTTTCTTT	CASSLGVQGPEAFF
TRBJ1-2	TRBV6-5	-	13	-	TGTGCCAGCAGCCCCGGGTGGGGATATGGCTACACCTTC	CASSPGWGYGYTF
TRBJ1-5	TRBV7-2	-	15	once	TGTGCCAGCAGCGCCCAGGGGTATAGCAATCAGCCCCAGCATTTT	CASSAQGYSNQPQHF
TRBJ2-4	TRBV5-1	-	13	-	TGCGCCAGCAGCTTGGGGGGCGAAAACATTCAGTACTTC	CASSLGGENIQYF
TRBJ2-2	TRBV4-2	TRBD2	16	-	TGTGCCAGCAGCCAAGGCAGCGGGGGGCGCACCGGGGAGCTGTTTTTT	CASSQGSGGRTGELFF
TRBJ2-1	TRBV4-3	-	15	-	TGCGCCAGCAGCCAAGATGGGGCCCCAGGGAGTGAGCAGTTCTTC	CASSQDGAPGSEQFF
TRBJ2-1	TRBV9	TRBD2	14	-	TGTGCCAGCAGCGCGGGACTAGCGGGGGCACCCCTGTTCTTC	CASSAGLAGAPLFF
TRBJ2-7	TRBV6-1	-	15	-	TGTGCCAGCAGTGTGGGGCCTACCGGGCTTCACGAGCAGTACTTC	CASSVGPTGLHEQYF
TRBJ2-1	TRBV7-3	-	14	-	TGTGCCAGCAGCTGGCCGGAACTTAAGAATGAGCAGTTCTTC	CASSWPELKNEQFF
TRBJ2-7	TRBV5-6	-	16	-	TGTGCCAGCAGCTTGAAAACGGGTTCTCATAGTGGGGAGCAGTACTTC	CASSLKTGSHSGEQYF
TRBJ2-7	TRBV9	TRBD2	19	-	TGTGCCAGCAGCGTAGCCCTAGCGGGGGGGCCGTTATACTCCTACGAGCAGTACTTC	CASSVALAGGPLYSYEQYF
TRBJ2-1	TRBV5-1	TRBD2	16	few	TGCGCCAGCAGCCCAGGAGACCTCGGGACTAGCCGGGAGCAGTTCTTC	CASSPGDLGTSREQFF
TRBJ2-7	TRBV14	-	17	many	TGTGCCAGCAGCCTCCTAGGGCGTCAGGGCAGATCCTACGAGCAGTACTTC	CASSLLGRQGRSYEQYF
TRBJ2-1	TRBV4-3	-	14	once	TGCGCCAGCAGCCGAATGGGGAACTACAATGAGCAGTTCTTC	CASSRMGNYNEQFF
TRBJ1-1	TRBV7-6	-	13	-	TGTGCCAGCAGTGCGACCCGGAACACTGAAGCTTTCTTT	CASSATRNTEAFF
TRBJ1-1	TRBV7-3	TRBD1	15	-	TGTGCCAGCAGCTTAACCGGGACAGGGAGCACTGAAGCTTTCTTT	CASSLTGTGSTEAFF
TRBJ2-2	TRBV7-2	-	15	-	TGTGCCAGCAGCACAGGGGGACTAGAGGCCCGGGAGCTGTTTTTT	CASSTGGLEARELFF
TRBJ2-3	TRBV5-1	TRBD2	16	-	TGCGCCAGCAGCGATGTAGCGGGGGGCCTCACAGATACGCAGTATTTT	CASSDVAGGLTDTQYF
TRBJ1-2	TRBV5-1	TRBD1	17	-	TGCGCCAGCAGCTTGGCGGGACAGGGACGGGGCGCCTATGGCTACACCTTC	CASSLAGQGRGAYGYTF
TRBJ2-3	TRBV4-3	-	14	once	TGCGCCAGCAGCCATGGGACCGCCACAGATACGCAGTATTTT	CASSHGTATDTQYF
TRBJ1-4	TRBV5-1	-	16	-	TGCGCCAGCAGCTTGGACCCCTCCTTGGGTAATGAAAAACTGTTTTTT	CASSLDPSLGNEKLFF
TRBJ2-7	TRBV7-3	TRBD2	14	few	TGTGCCAGCAGCCCTGGACTAGCGGCCTACGAGCAGTACTTC	CASSPGLAAYEQYF
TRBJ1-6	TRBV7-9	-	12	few	TGTGCCAGCAGCTTAGGAGGGTCACCCCTCCACTTT	CASSLGGSPLHF
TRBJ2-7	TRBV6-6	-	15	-	TGTGCCAGCGGGGGTGCAGGGGCCCTCTCCTACGAGCAGTACTTC	CASGGAGALSYEQYF
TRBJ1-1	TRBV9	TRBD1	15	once	TGTGCCAGCAGCGTTGATGGACAGGATGGAACTGAAGCTTTCTTT	CASSVDGQDGTEAFF
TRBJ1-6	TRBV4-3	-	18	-	TGCGCCAGCAGCCAAGGGTTTGATAATTTGGGGGTAAGCTCACCCCTCCACTTT	CASSQGFDNLGVSSPLHF
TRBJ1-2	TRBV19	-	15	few	TGTGCCAGTAGGGGGATCGAAGGCCTTAACTATGGCTACACCTTC	CASRGIEGLNYGYTF
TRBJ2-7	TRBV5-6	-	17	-	TGTGCCAGCAGCTTGGTCTCTTCGCACACCTTACCCTACGAGCAGTACTTC	CASSLVSSHTLPYEQYF
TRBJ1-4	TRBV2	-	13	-	TGTGCCAGCCAACAGGGCCTTAATGAAAAACTGTTTTTT	CASQQGLNEKLFF
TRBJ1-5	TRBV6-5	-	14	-	TGTGCCAGCACCTCTTTAAGCGGGGATCAGCCCCAGCATTTT	CASTSLSGDQPQHF
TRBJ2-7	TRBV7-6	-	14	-	TGTGCCAGCAGCTTGGAGACGGAGTCCTACGAGCAGTACTTC	CASSLETESYEQYF
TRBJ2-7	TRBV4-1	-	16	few	TGCGCCAGCAGCAATATCCCCCGGGACGGAGCCTACGAGCAGTACTTC	CASSNIPRDGAYEQYF
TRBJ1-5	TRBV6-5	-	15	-	TGTGCCAGCAGGAGGGGGGGGTATAGCAATCAGCCCCAGCATTTT	CASRRGGYSNQPQHF
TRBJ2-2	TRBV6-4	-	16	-	TGTGCCAGCAGTCTCCGGGCAGTATTGAACACCGGGGAGCTGTTTTTT	CASSLRAVLNTGELFF
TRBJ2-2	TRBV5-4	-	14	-	TGTGCCAGCAGTCCTACGACTGACACCGGGGAGCTGTTTTTT	CASSPTTDTGELFF
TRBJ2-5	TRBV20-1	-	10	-	TGCAGTGCTCTTGTGGAGACCCAGTACTTC	CSALVETQYF
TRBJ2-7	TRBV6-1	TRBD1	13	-	TGTGCCAGCAGTGCCCTGGGACAGGACGAGCAGTACTTC	CASSALGQDEQYF
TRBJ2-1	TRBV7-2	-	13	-	TGTGCCAGCAGCCCCAACACCTACAATGAGCAGTTCTTC	CASSPNTYNEQFF